This paragraph covers one TCR beta chain sequence. Its matching antigen is unknown. The data were taken from a study of yellow fever vaccine responses in identical twins. Overall study findings and caveats: A vaccine T cell response that seemed partly convergent and partly personalized was reported in twins.

TCRdb redid the calling of the RT-PCR reads with MiXCR, one entry per CDR3 protein. The sample shows about 4,500 distinct CDR3 sequences, approximately 85% of them seen only once. The germline V gene encodes CDR1 MDHEN and CDR2 SYDVKM. The CDR3 is 13 amino acids. The ends were cut back, 3 bases at V and 3 bases at J, with 9 bases in the middle. This chain links TRBV28 with TRBJ2-7, with a possible D match to TRBD2 (5 bases). Source: T cells from blood (PBMCs), unsorted or a sorted subset (not recorded which), taken before or after yellow fever vaccination (not recorded which). The source of this sequence is a young woman who received the yellow fever vaccine. The CDR3 DNA is TGTGCCAGCAGTTTGCCAGGACTCTACGAGCAGTACTTC. Amino acid sequence: CASSLPGLYEQYF. Based on the CDR3 plus reference TRBV28 and TRBJ2-7, the full variable domain is DVKVTQSSRYLVKRTGEKVFLECVQDMDHENMFWYRQDPGLGLRLIYFSYDVKMKEKGDIPEGYSVSREKKERFSLILESASTNQTSMYLCASSLPGLYEQYFGPGTRLTVT.